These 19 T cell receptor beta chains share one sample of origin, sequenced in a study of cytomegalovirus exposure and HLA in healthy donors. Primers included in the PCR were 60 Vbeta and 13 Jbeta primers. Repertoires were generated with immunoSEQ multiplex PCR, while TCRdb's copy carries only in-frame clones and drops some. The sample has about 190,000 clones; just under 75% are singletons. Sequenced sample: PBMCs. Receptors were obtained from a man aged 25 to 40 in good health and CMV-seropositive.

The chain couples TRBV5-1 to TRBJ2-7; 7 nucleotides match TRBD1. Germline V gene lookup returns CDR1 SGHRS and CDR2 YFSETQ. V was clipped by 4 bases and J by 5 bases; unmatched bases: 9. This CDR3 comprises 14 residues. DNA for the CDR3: TGCGCCAGCAGCGTGGGACAGCCCTCGAACGAGCAGTACTTC. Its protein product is CASSVGQPSNEQYF.

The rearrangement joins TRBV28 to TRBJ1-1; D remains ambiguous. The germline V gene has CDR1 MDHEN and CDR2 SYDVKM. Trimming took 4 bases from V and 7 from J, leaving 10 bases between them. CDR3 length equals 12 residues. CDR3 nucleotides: TGTGCCAGCAGTTCCCCCGGGTTTGAAGCTTTCTTT. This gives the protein CASSSPGFEAFF.

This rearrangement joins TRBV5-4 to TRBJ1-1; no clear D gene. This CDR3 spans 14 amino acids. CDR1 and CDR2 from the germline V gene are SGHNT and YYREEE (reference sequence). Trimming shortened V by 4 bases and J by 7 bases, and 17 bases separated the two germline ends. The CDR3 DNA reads TGTGCCAGCAGCGCGGGGTTGGGTATGAGTGAAGCTTTCTTT. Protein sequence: CASSAGLGMSEAFF.

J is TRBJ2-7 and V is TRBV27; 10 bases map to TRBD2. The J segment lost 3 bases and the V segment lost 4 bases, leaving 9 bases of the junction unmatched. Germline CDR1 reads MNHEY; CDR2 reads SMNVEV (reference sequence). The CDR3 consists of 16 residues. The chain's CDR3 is CASSYSQAGGRYEQYF. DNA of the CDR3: TGTGCCAGCAGTTACTCACAAGCGGGAGGGCGCTACGAGCAGTACTTC.

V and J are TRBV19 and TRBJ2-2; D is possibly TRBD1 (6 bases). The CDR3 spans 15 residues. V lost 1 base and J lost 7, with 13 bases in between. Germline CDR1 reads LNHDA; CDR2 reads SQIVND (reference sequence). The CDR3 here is CASSIGQEGVGELFF. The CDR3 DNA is TGTGCCAGTAGTATAGGACAGGAAGGAGTCGGGGAGCTGTTTTTT.

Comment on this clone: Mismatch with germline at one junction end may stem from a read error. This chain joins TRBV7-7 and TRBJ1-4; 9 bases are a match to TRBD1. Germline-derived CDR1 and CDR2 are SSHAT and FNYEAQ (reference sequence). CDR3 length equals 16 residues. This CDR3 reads CASSLGRGTGNEKLFF. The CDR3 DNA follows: TGTGCTAGCAGCTTAGGTCGGGGGACAGGGAATGAAAAACTGTTTTTT.

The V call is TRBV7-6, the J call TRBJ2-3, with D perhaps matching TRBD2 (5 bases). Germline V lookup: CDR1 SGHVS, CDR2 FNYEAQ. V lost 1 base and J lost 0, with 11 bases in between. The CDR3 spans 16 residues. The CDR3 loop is CASSLVVASSTDTQYF. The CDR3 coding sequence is TGTGCCAGCAGCTTAGTTGTGGCTAGCAGCACAGATACGCAGTATTTT.

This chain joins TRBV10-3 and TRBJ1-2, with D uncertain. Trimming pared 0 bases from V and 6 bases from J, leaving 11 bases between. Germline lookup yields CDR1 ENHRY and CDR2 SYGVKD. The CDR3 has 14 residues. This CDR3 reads CAISESRAGNGYTF. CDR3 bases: TGTGCCATCAGTGAGTCGAGGGCGGGTAATGGCTACACCTTC.

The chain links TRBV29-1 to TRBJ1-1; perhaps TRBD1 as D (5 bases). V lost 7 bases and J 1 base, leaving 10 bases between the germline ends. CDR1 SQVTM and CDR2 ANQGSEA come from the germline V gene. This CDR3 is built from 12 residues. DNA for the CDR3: TGCAGCGGATTAGACAGGAACACTGAAGCTTTCTTT. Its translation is CSGLDRNTEAFF.

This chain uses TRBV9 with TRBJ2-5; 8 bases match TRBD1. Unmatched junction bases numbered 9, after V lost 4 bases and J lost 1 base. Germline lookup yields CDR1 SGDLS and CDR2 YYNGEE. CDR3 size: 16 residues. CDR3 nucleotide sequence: TGTGCCAGCAGCCGTGAGACAGGGGCTTCCCAAGAGACCCAGTACTTC. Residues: CASSRETGASQETQYF. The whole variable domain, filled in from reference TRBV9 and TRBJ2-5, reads DSGVTQTPKHLITATGQRVTLRCSPRSGDLSVYWYQQSLDQGLQFLIQYYNGEERAKGNILERFSAQQFPDLHSELNLSSLELGDSALYFCASSRETGASQETQYFGPGTRLLVL.

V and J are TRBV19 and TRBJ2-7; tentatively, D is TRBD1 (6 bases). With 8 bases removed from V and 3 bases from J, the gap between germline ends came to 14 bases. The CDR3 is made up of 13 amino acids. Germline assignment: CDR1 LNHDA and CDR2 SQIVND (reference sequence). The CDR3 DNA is TGTGCCAGTGGAAAAGGACAGATCTACGAGCAGTACTTC. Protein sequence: CASGKGQIYEQYF.

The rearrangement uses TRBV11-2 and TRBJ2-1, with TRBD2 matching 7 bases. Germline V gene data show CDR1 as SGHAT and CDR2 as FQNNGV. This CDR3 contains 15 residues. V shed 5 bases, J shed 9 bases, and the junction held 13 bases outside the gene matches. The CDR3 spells CASSLSGGGSAEQFF. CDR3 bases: TGTGCCAGCAGCCTCTCTGGGGGAGGGTCGGCTGAGCAGTTCTTC.

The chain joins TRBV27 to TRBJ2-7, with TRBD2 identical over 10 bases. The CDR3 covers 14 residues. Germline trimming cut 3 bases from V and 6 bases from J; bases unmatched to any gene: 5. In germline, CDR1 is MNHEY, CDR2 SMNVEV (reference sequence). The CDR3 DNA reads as TGTGCCAGCAGTTTCAGCGGGGGGGCCATCGAGCAGTACTTC. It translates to CASSFSGGAIEQYF.

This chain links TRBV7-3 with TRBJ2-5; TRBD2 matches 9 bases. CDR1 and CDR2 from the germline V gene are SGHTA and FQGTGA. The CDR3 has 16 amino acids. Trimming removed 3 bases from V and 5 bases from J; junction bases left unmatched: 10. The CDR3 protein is CASSLVAGGPVETQYF. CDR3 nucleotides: TGTGCCAGCAGCTTGGTGGCGGGGGGGCCGGTGGAGACCCAGTACTTC.

In DNA form, the CDR3 reads TGTGCCAGCAACCCCGGACTAGCGGGAGTCAAAAACATTCAGTACTTC. Translation gives CASNPGLAGVKNIQYF. The gene calls are TRBV28 and TRBJ2-4; TRBD2 aligns across 13 bases. Trimming at V came to 7 bases and at J to 3 bases, leaving 6 bases not matched to a gene. The CDR3 is made up of 16 amino acids. CDR1 and CDR2 (germline): MDHEN, SYDVKM.

The CDR3 nucleotides are TGTGCCAGCAAGGGGGGGTCGAATGAGCAGTTCTTC. Translation: CASKGGSNEQFF. The chain uses TRBV9 and TRBJ2-1; possibly TRBD2 for D (7 bases). CDR1 and CDR2 from the germline V gene are SGDLS and YYNGEE. The CDR3 length is 12 residues. Deletions cut 6 bases from V and 7 bases from J, with 11 bases between.

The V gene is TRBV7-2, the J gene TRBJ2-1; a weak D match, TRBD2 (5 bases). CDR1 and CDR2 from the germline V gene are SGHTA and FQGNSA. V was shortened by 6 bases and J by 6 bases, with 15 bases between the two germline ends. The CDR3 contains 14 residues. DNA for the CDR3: TGTGCCAGCAGTACTTACTACGGGATCAATGAGCAGTTCTTC. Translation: CASSTYYGINEQFF.

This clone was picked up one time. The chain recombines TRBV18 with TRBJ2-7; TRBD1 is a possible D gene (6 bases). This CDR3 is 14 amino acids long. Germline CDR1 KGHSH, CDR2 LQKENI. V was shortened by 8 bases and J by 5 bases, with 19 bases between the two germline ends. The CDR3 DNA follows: TGTGCCAGCCAGAAACCTGGGGGCAAAGACGAGCAGTACTTC. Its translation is CASQKPGGKDEQYF.

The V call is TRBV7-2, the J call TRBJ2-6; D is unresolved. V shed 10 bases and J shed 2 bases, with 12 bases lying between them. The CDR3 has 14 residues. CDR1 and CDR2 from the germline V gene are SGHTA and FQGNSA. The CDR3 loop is CANEEAPGANVLTF. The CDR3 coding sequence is TGTGCCAACGAAGAGGCTCCTGGGGCCAACGTCCTGACTTTC. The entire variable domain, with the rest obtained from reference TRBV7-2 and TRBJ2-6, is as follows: GAGVSQSPSNKVTEKGKDVELRCDPISGHTALYWYRQSLGQGLEFLIYFQGNSAPDKSGLPSDRFSAERTGGSVSTLTIQRTQQEDSAVYLCANEEAPGANVLTFGAGSRLTVL.